The 8 T cell receptor beta chains listed next were all sequenced from one sample in a study of Graves' ophthalmopathy and Graves' hyperthyroidism. RNA transcripts were the source from which TCR beta CDR3 regions were amplified. The first-round RT-PCR employed HTBI primers together with the Qiagen OneStep RT-PCR kit. A multiplex PCR was then performed as the second round. MiXCR was run by TCRdb on the multiplex PCR reads, yielding one entry per CDR3 protein. This table holds roughly 410,000 distinct CDR3 sequences, 15% to 19% found once. The sequenced material came from peripheral blood. All receptors derive from a woman between 18 and 29 years old with stable Graves' hyperthyroidism.

In the case of this clonotype: At one of its ends the junction is not consistent with the germline gene, which may arise from a read error. The chain recombines TRBV11-2 with TRBJ2-5; 9 bases agree with TRBD2. CDR1 and CDR2 (germline): SGHAT, FQNNGV. The CDR3 length is 14 residues. The CDR3 DNA reads TGTGCCAGCAGCTTACCCGGCGGGAGGGAGACCAAGTACTTC. It encodes CASSLPGGRETKYF.

This clonotype was counted many times. This chain connects TRBV6-5 to TRBJ1-1; 9 bases agree with TRBD1. The V segment lost 2 bases and the J segment 5 bases; nucleotides outside the gene matches: 3. The CDR3 sequence is 14 residues long. CDR1 is MNHEY, CDR2 SVGAGI, per germline. The CDR3 DNA reads TGTGCCAGCAGTTACGGGACAGGGTGGACTGAAGCTTTCTTT. This codes for CASSYGTGWTEAFF.

This clonotype was counted ten times or more. The V call is TRBV4-1, the J call TRBJ1-1, with 9 bases lining up with TRBD1. The CDR3 spans 15 residues. The J segment lost 5 bases and the V segment lost 4 bases, leaving 8 bases of the junction unmatched. The V gene's germline CDR1 is MGHRA and CDR2 YSYEKL. The CDR3: CASSLGTGSRTEAFF. DNA of the CDR3: TGCGCCAGCAGCCTAGGGACAGGGAGTAGGACTGAAGCTTTCTTT.

A remark on this clonotype: Given a much more abundant clone one base away, this may be a read error. The chain links TRBV2 to TRBJ2-5; D gene uncertain. CDR1 and CDR2 from the germline V gene are SNHLY and FYNNEI. The V gene lost 7 bases and the J gene lost 5 bases, with 20 bases spanning the gap. This CDR3 spans 15 amino acids. In DNA form, the CDR3 reads TGTGCCAGCATCCTCCGGGCCCCGAATGTGGAGACCCAGTACTTC. As protein: CASILRAPNVETQYF.

The V and J genes are TRBV7-2 and TRBJ2-7; D not certain. The CDR3 length is 12 residues. Germline V gives CDR1 SGHTA, CDR2 FQGNSA. Trimming removed 0 bases from V and 6 bases from J, with 6 bases in between. CDR3 residues: CASSLAGCEQYF. The DNA of the CDR3 is TGTGCCAGCAGCTTAGCAGGCTGCGAGCAGTACTTC. Filled out from reference TRBV7-2 and TRBJ2-7, the complete variable domain reads GAGVSQSPSNKVTEKGKDVELRCDPISGHTALYWYRQSLGQGLEFLIYFQGNSAPDKSGLPSDRFSAERTGGSVSTLTIQRTQQEDSAVYLCASSLAGCEQYFGPGTRLTVT.

This chain connects TRBV12-5 to TRBJ1-2; the D is unclear. The CDR3 is 12 amino acids. Germline-derived CDR1 and CDR2 are LGHNT and FRNRAP. V lost 3 bases and J 2 bases, leaving 4 bases between the germline ends. The CDR3 region has the DNA TGTGCTAGTGGTTTTAGCAACTATGGCTACACCTTC. Amino acids: CASGFSNYGYTF.

The sample holds a few counts of this clonotype. This chain uses TRBV6-2 or TRBV6-3 with TRBJ2-2, with 13 bases aligning to TRBD2. V shed 5 bases, J shed 6 bases, and the junction held 12 bases outside the gene matches. The CDR3 spans 18 residues. CDR1 and CDR2 from the germline V gene are MNHEY and SVGEGT. This CDR3 reads CASSPGLAGESTSGELFF. The CDR3 DNA reads TGTGCCAGCAGTCCCGGACTAGCGGGGGAGAGTACCTCCGGGGAGCTGTTTTTT.

This clonotype has ten or more counts. The rearrangement uses TRBV4-2 and TRBJ2-5, with unresolved D. This CDR3 comprises 13 residues. Germline loops: CDR1 LGHNA, CDR2 YNFKEQ. Between the trimmed V and J ends, which lost 3 bases and 5 bases, there was a span of 10 bases. The CDR3 DNA is TGTGCCAGCAGCCAGTCACTGGTGGAGACCCAGTACTTC. This translates into CASSQSLVETQYF.